This T cell receptor beta chain was sequenced during a study of T cell responses to AZD1222 COVID-19 vaccine. CDR3 length: 20 residues. Unmatched junction bases numbered 17, after V lost 3 bases and J lost 4 bases. CDR1 is LNHDA, CDR2 SQIVND, per germline (reference sequence). Clones were sequenced by immunoSEQ multiplex PCR, and TCRdb holds only the in-frame ones, with some missing. Of 150,000 or so clones in the sample, roughly 94% were seen once. The gene calls are TRBV19 and TRBJ2-2; 10 positions agree with TRBD2. This receptor was identified in an adult who received the AZD1222 COVID-19 vaccine. The specimen was peripheral blood, collected 28 days after the second AZD1222 dose. The CDR3 reads CASSIPLAGVGGTLTGELFF. The CDR3 nucleotides are TGTGCCAGTAGTATCCCGCTAGCGGGAGTCGGGGGGACGCTCACCGGGGAGCTGTTTTTT.